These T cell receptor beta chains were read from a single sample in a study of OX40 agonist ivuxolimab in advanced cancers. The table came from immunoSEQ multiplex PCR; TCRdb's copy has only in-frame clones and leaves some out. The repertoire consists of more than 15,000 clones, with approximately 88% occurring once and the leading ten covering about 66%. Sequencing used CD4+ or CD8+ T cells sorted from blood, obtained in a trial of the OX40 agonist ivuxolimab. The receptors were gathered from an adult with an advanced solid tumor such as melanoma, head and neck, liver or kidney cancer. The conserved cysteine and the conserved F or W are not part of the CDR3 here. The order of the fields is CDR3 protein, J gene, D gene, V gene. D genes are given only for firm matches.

CDR3: ASSFPGQGIYEQY
J: -
D: TRBD1
V: TRBV19

CDR3: ASSPVAGGPGDEQF
J: TRBJ2-1
D: TRBD2
V: TRBV9

CDR3: ASSLQGEALGDEQF
J: TRBJ2-1
D: -
V: TRBV4-1

CDR3: ASSPPFASAF
J: TRBJ1-1
D: -
V: TRBV13

CDR3: ASSIDKDAAGLF
J: TRBJ1-4
D: -
V: TRBV19

CDR3: AWSGRSHTQY
J: TRBJ2-3
D: -
V: TRBV30

CDR3: ASSLGQGVIITEAF
J: TRBJ1-1
D: TRBD1
V: TRBV7-6

CDR3: ASSGNRAGYT
J: TRBJ1-2
D: -
V: TRBV9

CDR3: ASSPRSSEGAGELF
J: TRBJ2-2
D: -
V: TRBV18

CDR3: ASSIQLANYEQY
J: TRBJ2-7
D: TRBD2
V: TRBV5-5

CDR3: ASSPSGSLETQY
J: TRBJ2-5
D: TRBD2
V: TRBV5-6

CDR3: ASSEGGGRVRETQY
J: TRBJ2-5
D: TRBD2
V: TRBV2

CDR3: ASSPPGVTTNEKLF
J: TRBJ1-4
D: -
V: TRBV7-9

CDR3: ASSSWGFSGANVLT
J: TRBJ2-6
D: -
V: TRBV27

CDR3: ASSLAGGPLNGELF
J: TRBJ2-2
D: TRBD2
V: TRBV6-4

CDR3: ASSLAGDGYT
J: TRBJ1-2
D: -
V: TRBV11-2

CDR3: ASTDGSQETQY
J: TRBJ2-5
D: -
V: TRBV2

CDR3: ASSTSVGSYEQY
J: -
D: -
V: TRBV19

CDR3: ASSTGSTEAF
J: TRBJ1-1
D: -
V: TRBV6-5

CDR3: PLGEARY
J: TRBJ2-3
D: -
V: TRBV27

CDR3: ASSLRYPTPGLDAYEQY
J: TRBJ2-7
D: TRBD2
V: TRBV4-1

CDR3: ASSIASGGAGNEQF
J: TRBJ2-1
D: TRBD2
V: TRBV5-4

CDR3: ASSPTRTGAEAF
J: TRBJ1-1
D: TRBD1
V: TRBV27

CDR3: ASSALLAGGGGELF
J: TRBJ2-2
D: TRBD2
V: TRBV25-1

CDR3: ASSSRSGVNTEAF
J: TRBJ1-1
D: -
V: TRBV6-6

CDR3: AWSEGQGTPLH
J: TRBJ1-6
D: TRBD1
V: TRBV30

CDR3: ASSPDRGLDEQY
J: TRBJ2-7
D: TRBD1
V: TRBV7-6

CDR3: ASSLASNYGYT
J: TRBJ1-2
D: -
V: TRBV5-1

CDR3: ASSYGQGTGYEQY
J: TRBJ2-7
D: TRBD1
V: TRBV6-5

CDR3: ASSPPGTAYEQY
J: TRBJ2-7
D: TRBD1
V: TRBV19

CDR3: AISSQRATDTQY
J: TRBJ2-3
D: -
V: TRBV10-3

CDR3: ASSESRNTEAF
J: TRBJ1-1
D: -
V: TRBV10-2